The 6 T cell receptor beta chains given below trace back to one sample, sequenced in a study of shared clonotypes between healthy human individuals. Here immunoSEQ multiplex PCR was the method, and the copy in TCRdb shows in-frame clones only, minus some. The table records 1.6 million or so clones, over 95% of them present only once. Sequenced: naive CD4+ T cells sorted from blood. The subset was: CD45RA+ positively selected. The receptors originated from a man aged 25 to 40 in good health.

This chain joins TRBV28 and TRBJ1-5; D is undetermined. CDR1 is MDHEN, CDR2 SYDVKM, per germline. V was shortened by 6 bases and J by 0 bases, with 15 bases between the two germline ends. CDR3 length: 16 amino acids. The CDR3 sequence: CASSSQTDFSNQPQHF. In DNA form, the CDR3 reads TGTGCCAGCAGCTCCCAAACGGACTTTAGCAATCAGCCCCAGCATTTT.

The chain combines TRBV11-2 with TRBJ2-1; D is unclear. V gave up 2 bases and J gave up 0 bases, with 8 bases separating them. CDR3 length equals 15 residues. CDR1 and CDR2 (germline): SGHAT, FQNNGV. This chain's CDR3 is CASSLRAFSYNEQFF. CDR3 DNA sequence: TGTGCCAGCAGCTTACGGGCCTTCTCCTACAATGAGCAGTTCTTC.

The chain combines TRBV10-3 with TRBJ2-7, with TRBD2 identical over 9 bases. The trim removed 4 bases at V and 7 bases at J, leaving 5 bases unmatched. Looked up from germline, CDR1 is ENHRY and CDR2 is SYGVKD. The CDR3 loop spans 13 amino acids. The CDR3 DNA reads TGTGCCATCAGTGCTACTAGCGGGCTTGAGCAGTACTTC. This codes for CAISATSGLEQYF.

This chain connects TRBV18 to TRBJ2-2; D may correspond to TRBD1 or TRBD2 (5 bases each). Germline CDR1 reads KGHSH; CDR2 reads LQKENI. CDR3 size: 15 residues. The V gene lost 0 bases and the J gene lost 7 bases, with 12 bases spanning the gap. The DNA for the CDR3 is TGTGCCAGCTCACCACCTGGGACCCCCCGCGGGGAGCTGTTTTTT. As protein: CASSPPGTPRGELFF.

This sequence joins TRBV5-6 and TRBJ2-7; either TRBD1 or TRBD2 may fit D (9 bases each). With 3 bases removed from V and 5 bases from J, the gap between germline ends came to 27 bases. Germline V lookup: CDR1 SGHDT, CDR2 YYEEEE. The CDR3 loop spans 18 amino acids. CDR3 bases: TGTGCCAGCAGCTCACAGGGGGCAGGGGGACTAGCAGTGAACGAGCAGTACTTC. Its translation: CASSSQGAGGLAVNEQYF.

This clone was seen once. CDR3 nucleotide sequence: TGCGCCAGCAGCTTGATGGGGGAGGATACGCAGTATTTT. It encodes CASSLMGEDTQYF. This chain connects TRBV5-1 to TRBJ2-3; possibly TRBD1 or TRBD2 for D (5 bases each). The CDR3 runs to 13 residues. The V end was cut by 1 base, the J end by 6 bases, with 9 bases between. The germline V gene has CDR1 SGHRS and CDR2 YFSETQ.